This T cell receptor beta chain is drawn from a study of blood T cell repertoires in COVID-19. The repertoire was sequenced with immunoSEQ multiplex PCR; TCRdb's copy has only in-frame clones and lacks some. The profile shows fewer than 150,000 clones, roughly four fifths of them singletons. Germline V CDR1 and CDR2: LGHDT, YNNKEL (reference sequence). The ends lost 0 bases at V and 5 bases at J; junction bases unmatched: 8. The CDR3 length is 17 residues. The chain carries TRBV3-1 (or the pseudogene TRBV3-2) and TRBJ2-1; 9 nucleotides match TRBD2. The TCR sequence derives from a woman older than 75 in a cohort sampled during active or convalescent COVID-19. The sequencing input was peripheral blood. The CDR3 DNA reads TGTGCCAGCAGCCAAGATTTACGACTAGCGGCAAACAATGAGCAGTTCTTC. This codes for CASSQDLRLAANNEQFF.